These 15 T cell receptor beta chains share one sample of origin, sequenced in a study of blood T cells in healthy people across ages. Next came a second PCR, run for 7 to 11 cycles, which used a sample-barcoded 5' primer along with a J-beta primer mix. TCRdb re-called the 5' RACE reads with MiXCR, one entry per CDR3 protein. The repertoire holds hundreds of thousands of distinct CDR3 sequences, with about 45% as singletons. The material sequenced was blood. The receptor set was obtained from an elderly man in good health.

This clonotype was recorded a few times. This CDR3 is CSVVLRQVGTEAFF. The CDR3 coding sequence is TGCAGCGTTGTTTTAAGGCAGGTGGGCACTGAAGCTTTCTTT. The chain combines TRBV29-1 with TRBJ1-1, with D unresolved. Germline V gene data show CDR1 as SQVTM and CDR2 as ANQGSEA. Trimming stripped 4 bases from V and 4 bases from J, with 16 bases between. This CDR3 contains 14 residues.

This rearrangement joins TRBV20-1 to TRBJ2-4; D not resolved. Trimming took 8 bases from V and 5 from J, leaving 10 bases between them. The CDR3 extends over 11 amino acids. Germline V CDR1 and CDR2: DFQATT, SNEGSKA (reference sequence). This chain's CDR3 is CSSGRENIQYF. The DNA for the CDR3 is TGCAGTTCGGGCCGAGAAAACATTCAGTACTTC.

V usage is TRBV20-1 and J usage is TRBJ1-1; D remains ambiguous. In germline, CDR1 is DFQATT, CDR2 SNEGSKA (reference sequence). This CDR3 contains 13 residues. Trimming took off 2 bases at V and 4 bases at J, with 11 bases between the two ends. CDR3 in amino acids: CSARHGFTTEAFF. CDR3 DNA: TGCAGTGCTAGACATGGTTTCACCACTGAAGCTTTCTTT.

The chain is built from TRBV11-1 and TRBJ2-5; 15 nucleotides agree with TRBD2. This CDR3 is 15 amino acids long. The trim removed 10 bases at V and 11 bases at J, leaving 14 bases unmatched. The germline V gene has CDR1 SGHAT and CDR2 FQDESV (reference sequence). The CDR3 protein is CATGLAGGSVHEQYF. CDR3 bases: TGTGCCACCGGACTAGCGGGAGGGAGCGTACATGAGCAGTACTTC.

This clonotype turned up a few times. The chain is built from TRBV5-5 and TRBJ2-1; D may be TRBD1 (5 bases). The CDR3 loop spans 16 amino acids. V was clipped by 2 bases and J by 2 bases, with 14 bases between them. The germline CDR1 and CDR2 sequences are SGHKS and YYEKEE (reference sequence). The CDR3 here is CASSFGQGMAYNEQFF. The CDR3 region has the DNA TGTGCCAGCAGCTTTGGGCAGGGAATGGCCTACAATGAGCAGTTCTTC.

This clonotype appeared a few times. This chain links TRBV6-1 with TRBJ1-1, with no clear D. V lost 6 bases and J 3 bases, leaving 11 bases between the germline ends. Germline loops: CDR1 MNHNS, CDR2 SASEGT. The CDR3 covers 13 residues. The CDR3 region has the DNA TGTGCCAGCAGAATGGATTTCGACACTGAAGCTTTCTTT. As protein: CASRMDFDTEAFF.

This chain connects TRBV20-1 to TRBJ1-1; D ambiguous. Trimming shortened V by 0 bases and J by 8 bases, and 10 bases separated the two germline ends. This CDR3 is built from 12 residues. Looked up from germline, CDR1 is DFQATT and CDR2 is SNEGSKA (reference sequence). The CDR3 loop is CSARDPAGEAFF. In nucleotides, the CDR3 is TGCAGTGCTAGAGATCCGGCAGGAGAAGCTTTCTTT.

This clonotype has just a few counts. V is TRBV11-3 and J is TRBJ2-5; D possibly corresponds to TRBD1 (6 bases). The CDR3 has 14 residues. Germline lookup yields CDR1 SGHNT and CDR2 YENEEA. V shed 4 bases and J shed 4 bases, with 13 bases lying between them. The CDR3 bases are TGTGCCAGCAGCTCAACCAGGGGCTCAGAGACCCAGTACTTC. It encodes CASSSTRGSETQYF.

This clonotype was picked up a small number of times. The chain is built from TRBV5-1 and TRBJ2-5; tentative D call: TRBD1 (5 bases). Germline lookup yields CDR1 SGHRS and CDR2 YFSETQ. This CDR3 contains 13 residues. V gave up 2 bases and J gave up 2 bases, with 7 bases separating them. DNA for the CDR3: TGCGCCAGCAGCTTCTACAGGCAAGAGACCCAGTACTTC. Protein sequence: CASSFYRQETQYF. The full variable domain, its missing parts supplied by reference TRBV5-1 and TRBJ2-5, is KAGVTQTPRYLIKTRGQQVTLSCSPISGHRSVSWYQQTPGQGLQFLFEYFSETQRNKGNFPGRFSGRQFSNSRSEMNVSTLELGDSALYLCASSFYRQETQYFGPGTRLLVL.

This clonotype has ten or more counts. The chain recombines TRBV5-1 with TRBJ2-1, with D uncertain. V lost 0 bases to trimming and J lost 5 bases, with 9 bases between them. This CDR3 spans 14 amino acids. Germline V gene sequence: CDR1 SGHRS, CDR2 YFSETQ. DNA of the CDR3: TGCGCCAGCAGCTTGGGACAACTGAACAATGAGCAGTTCTTC. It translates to CASSLGQLNNEQFF.

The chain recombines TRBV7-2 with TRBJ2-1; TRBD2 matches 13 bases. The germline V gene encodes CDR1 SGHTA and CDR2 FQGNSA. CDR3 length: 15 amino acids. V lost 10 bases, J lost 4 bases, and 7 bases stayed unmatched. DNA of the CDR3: TGTGCCACCCGACCGACTAGCGGGAGGTACAATGAGCAGTTCTTC. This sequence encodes CATRPTSGRYNEQFF.

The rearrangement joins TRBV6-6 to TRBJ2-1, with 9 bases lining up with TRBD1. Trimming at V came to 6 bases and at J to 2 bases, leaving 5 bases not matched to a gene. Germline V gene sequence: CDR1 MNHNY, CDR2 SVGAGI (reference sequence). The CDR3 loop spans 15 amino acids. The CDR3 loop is CASRSTGGPYNEQFF. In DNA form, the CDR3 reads TGTGCCAGCAGATCAACAGGGGGCCCCTACAATGAGCAGTTCTTC.

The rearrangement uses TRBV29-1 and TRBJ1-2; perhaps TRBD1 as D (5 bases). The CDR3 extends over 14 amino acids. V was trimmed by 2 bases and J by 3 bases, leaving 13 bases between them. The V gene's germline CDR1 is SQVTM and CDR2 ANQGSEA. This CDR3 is CSVELQGLDYGYTF. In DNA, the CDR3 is TGCAGCGTTGAATTGCAGGGCTTGGACTATGGCTACACCTTC.

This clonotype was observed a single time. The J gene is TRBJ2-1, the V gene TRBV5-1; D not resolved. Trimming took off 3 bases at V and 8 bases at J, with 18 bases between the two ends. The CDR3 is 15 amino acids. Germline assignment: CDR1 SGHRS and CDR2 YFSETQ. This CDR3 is CASSSAPGQGYEQFF. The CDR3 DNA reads TGCGCCAGCAGCTCAGCCCCGGGCCAAGGGTATGAGCAGTTCTTC.

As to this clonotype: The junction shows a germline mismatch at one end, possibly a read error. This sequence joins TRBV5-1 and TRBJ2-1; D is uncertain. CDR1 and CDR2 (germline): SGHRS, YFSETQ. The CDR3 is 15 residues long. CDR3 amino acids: CAGSSTRHFRNEQFF. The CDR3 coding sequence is TGCGCCGGCAGCTCAACCAGACATTTTCGCAATGAGCAGTTCTTC.